This T cell receptor beta chain was captured by sequencing in a study of beta chain features in type 1 diabetes. This clone has just a few counts. The antigen is unknown. Sort purity for all populations was recorded as exceeding 98%. Overall study findings and caveats: When VDJ junctions were examined, type 1 diabetes patients showed fewer insertions and more deletions. The study found moderately but significantly shorter TCRB CDR3s in all four CD4+ subsets of Type 1 diabetes patients. Highly expressing activated T cells could be over-counted with a cDNA template.

As every portion of the isolated RNA was reverse transcribed, the sequencing read expressed TCRB transcripts. The data were produced by immunoSEQ multiplex PCR, yet TCRdb's version contains in-frame clones alone and is incomplete. Found here are about 270,000 clones, about 13% of them singletons; the top ten hold roughly 0.018%. CDR3 length: 14 amino acids. CDR1 is SGHRS and CDR2 is YFSETQ in the germline V gene. V gave up 1 base and J gave up 8 bases, with 15 bases separating them. The chain recombines TRBV5-1 with TRBJ2-5; no reliable D call. The sequenced sample consisted of naive CD4+ T cells from blood. This TCR derives from a man between 25 and 39 years old with type 1 diabetes. CDR3 DNA sequence: TGCGCCAGCAGCTTGCCGCTAGGCGACCTTACCCAGTACTTC. Protein sequence: CASSLPLGDLTQYF.